The clone carrying this T cell receptor (beta chain) was detected a few times. Its antigen is as yet unknown. These data originate in a study of T-cell reconstitution after alpha-beta-depleted transplantation in children. Study-wide findings and caveats: Expanded clones from the graft, numbering several hundred, reportedly supplied alpha-beta T cells about two months after transplant.

Preparation of the TCRbeta library involved a method that used unique molecular identifiers. From the PCR reads, TCRdb called clonotypes with MiXCR, one entry per CDR3 protein. The profile covers approximately 500,000 distinct CDR3 sequences, with 27% appearing a single time and under 45% taken by the ten largest. The CDR3 totals 14 residues. Trimming cost V 6 bases and J 12 bases; bases outside gene matches: 6. The clonotype was recovered from a boy younger than two with Wiskott-Aldrich syndrome, due to receive a stem cell transplant. The rearrangement links TRBV12-3 or TRBV12-4 to TRBJ1-6; 12 bases align to TRBD1. The material was PBMCs, obtained before TCRalphabeta/CD19-depleted stem cell transplant. The CDR3 DNA is TGTGCCAGCAGAGGGACAGGGGGCGCGAAACCCCTCCACTTT. Translating it yields CASRGTGGAKPLHF.